Listed below are T cell receptor beta chains from one sample, sequenced in a study of blood T cell repertoires in COVID-19. Clones were read by immunoSEQ multiplex PCR, and TCRdb kept only the in-frame ones, dropping some. This table holds 130,000 to 150,000 clones, approximately 89% found once. The sample comprised peripheral blood. These receptors all stem from a human donor in a cohort sampled during active COVID-19. Both conserved end residues are part of each CDR3. The D gene is left open where the match is weak. Some rows have no size entry. The others give once, few or many, or a class for an expanded clone.

D | J | size | V | CDR3 | DNA
. | TRBJ1-6 | . | TRBV7-8 | CASSPRGNSPLHF | TGTGCCAGCAGCCCCCGGGGAAATTCACCCCTCCACTTT
TRBD1 | TRBJ1-2 | . | TRBV3-1/TRBV3-2 | CASSQDRTGVGGYTF | TGTGCCAGCAGCCAAGACAGGACAGGGGTTGGTGGCTACACCTTC
TRBD1 | TRBJ2-1 | . | TRBV6-6 | CASTQGGLNEQFF | TGTGCCAGCACACAGGGGGGCCTCAATGAGCAGTTCTTC
TRBD2 | TRBJ2-3 | . | TRBV4-1 | CASSPRLAGETDTQYF | TGCGCCAGCAGCCCGAGACTAGCGGGGGAGACAGATACGCAGTATTTT
TRBD1 | TRBJ1-1 | . | TRBV7-9 | CASSSGQKNTEAFF | TGTGCCAGCAGCTCGGGACAGAAGAACACTGAAGCTTTCTTT
TRBD2 | TRBJ2-6 | . | TRBV7-3 | CASSYRGGAAGANVLTF | TGTGCCAGCAGCTATCGCGGGGGGGCCGCTGGGGCCAACGTCCTGACTTTC
TRBD2 | TRBJ2-5 | . | TRBV2 | CASTRGAGGQETQYF | TGTGCCAGCACCAGGGGAGCGGGGGGGCAAGAGACCCAGTACTTC
TRBD1 | TRBJ2-2 | . | TRBV4-1 | CASSRDRGQSVGELFF | TGCGCCAGCAGCCGGGACAGGGGACAAAGTGTCGGGGAGCTGTTTTTT
TRBD2 | TRBJ2-5 | once | TRBV19 | CASSPFGGTSRETQYF | TGTGCCAGTAGTCCCTTCGGGGGGACCTCCAGGGAGACCCAGTACTTC
. | TRBJ1-5 | once | TRBV6-2/TRBV6-3 | CASSPRRATSNQPQHF | TGTGCCAGCAGTCCCCGGAGAGCCACGAGCAATCAGCCCCAGCATTTT